These 7 T cell receptor beta chains were all obtained from the same sample, sequenced in a study of T cells in Graves' hyperthyroidism and ophthalmopathy. Authors of the study amplified TCR beta CDR3 regions from RNA transcripts. The TCR CDR3 was amplified in a first-round RT-PCR using the HTBI primer set. One entry per CDR3 protein results from TCRdb running MiXCR on the multiplex PCR reads. The sample carries a few hundred thousand distinct CDR3 sequences, 13% to 15% recorded once. The specimen was blood. The receptor source for this set is a woman aged 18-29 years with Graves' hyperthyroidism.

Ten or more counts support this clonotype. The V and J genes are TRBV12-3 or TRBV12-4 and TRBJ2-1, with 8 bases fitting TRBD2. The CDR3 is 14 residues long. With V trimmed by 5 bases and J by 4 bases, 4 bases remained unmatched. In DNA, the CDR3 is TGTGCCAGCAGTCCCGGGGGGGCATACAATGAGCAGTTCTTC. Translated: CASSPGGAYNEQFF.

The V gene is TRBV20-1, the J gene TRBJ1-5; 7 bases line up with TRBD1. Germline V gives CDR1 DFQATT, CDR2 SNEGSKA (reference sequence). The V gene end was trimmed by 5 bases and the J gene end by 2 bases; junction bases not matched to a gene: 3. The CDR3 spans 13 residues. For the CDR3, the DNA is TGCAGTGCTGGCAGGGGGGGCAATCAGCCCCAGCATTTT. It yields the protein CSAGRGGNQPQHF.

This clonotype was counted ten times or more. V and J are TRBV2 and TRBJ2-2; D call uncertain. The CDR3 runs to 15 residues. Germline loops: CDR1 SNHLY, CDR2 FYNNEI. V lost 8 bases to trimming and J lost 2 bases, with 15 bases between them. CDR3 residues: CASSRSTRNTGELFF. In DNA, the CDR3 is TGTGCCAGCTCCCGCTCGACAAGAAACACCGGGGAGCTGTTTTTT.

This clonotype has more than one count but fewer than ten. The V gene is TRBV3-1, the J gene TRBJ2-7, with D perhaps matching TRBD1 (6 bases). The CDR3 has 14 residues. V was shortened by 0 bases and J by 3 bases, with 9 bases between the two germline ends. Germline values: CDR1 LGHDT, CDR2 YNNKEL (reference sequence). The CDR3 is CASSQDRGFYEQYF. In nucleotides, the CDR3 is TGTGCCAGCAGCCAAGACAGGGGATTCTACGAGCAGTACTTC.

This clonotype occurred many times. This chain links TRBV12-3 or TRBV12-4 with TRBJ1-5; D uncertain. V lost 6 bases and J lost 3, with 9 bases in between. The CDR3 runs 13 residues. The CDR3 spells CASSLRYNQPQHF. The CDR3 bases are TGTGCCAGCAGCCTCAGGTACAATCAGCCCCAGCATTTT.

In its sample, this clonotype was seen many times. The chain links TRBV3-1 to TRBJ2-3; D call uncertain. The germline V gene has CDR1 LGHDT and CDR2 YNNKEL (reference sequence). V dropped 0 bases and J dropped 4 bases, with 17 bases sitting between them. The CDR3 runs 17 residues. This CDR3 reads CASSQDRSANIADTQYF. In DNA, the CDR3 is TGTGCCAGCAGCCAAGATAGGTCAGCAAACATAGCAGATACGCAGTATTTT.

V and J are TRBV5-1 and TRBJ1-1; D perhaps matches TRBD1 (6 bases). V was cut by 3 bases and J by 4 bases, with 16 bases left in between. Germline V gives CDR1 SGHRS, CDR2 YFSETQ. The CDR3 runs 15 residues. DNA for the CDR3: TGCGCCAGCAGCTCGGACAGACGGATGACCACTGAAGCTTTCTTT. This encodes CASSSDRRMTTEAFF.